This T cell receptor beta chain was found in a study of cytomegalovirus exposure and HLA in healthy donors. Details on this clone: Its antigen is undetermined.

The PCR made use of 60 Vbeta and 13 Jbeta primers. Method: immunoSEQ multiplex PCR; TCRdb's copy keeps in-frame clones and lacks some. Of 120,000 to 150,000 clones listed, around 77% are singletons. Findings of the study overall: In a later analysis, parvovirus B19, influenza, CMV and Epstein-Barr virus appeared linked to several top co-occurrence clusters. An analysis was carried out at a later point. It showed that HLA-associated TCR beta chains were more clonally expanded than equally common non-associated chains. Likely technical artifact: a cluster of highly shared sequence variants.

The CDR3 spans 15 residues. Germline values: CDR1 MDHEN, CDR2 SYDVKM. The V gene end was trimmed by 1 base and the J gene end by 8 bases; junction bases not matched to a gene: 5. The origin of this receptor is a woman between 50 and 59 years old in good health and CMV-seronegative. This chain connects TRBV28 to TRBJ1-6, with TRBD1 matching 7 bases. The sequenced material came from PBMCs. The CDR3 bases are TGTGCCAGCAGTTTATCCAGGGGGAGTCATTCACCCCTCCACTTT. It codes for CASSLSRGSHSPLHF.